A selection of T cell receptor beta chains follows, all from one sample in a study of breast tumors, draining lymph nodes, adjacent tissues. In TCRdb, the multiplex PCR reads were re-called with MiXCR into one record per CDR3 protein. Here the sample spans over 150,000 distinct CDR3 sequences, around 33% being singletons. The sample consisted of axillary lymph node tissue. The receptors here all came from a female donor with breast cancer. Some clones in this sample may be carry-over from other donors' samples. Each CDR3 is given with its conserved first and last residue. A D gene is named only where the DNA matches it firmly. The size field is filled for only some rows; it gives once, few, many or a size class.

-,TRBV10-3,TRBJ2-5,14,many,TGTGCCACGGGACACACCGGGACCTTAGAGACCCAGTACTTC,CATGHTGTLETQYF
TRBD2,TRBV29-1,TRBJ2-5,15,once,TGCAGCGTTGAGGAGTATCTAGCGGGTGGGGAGACCCAGTACTTC,CSVEEYLAGGETQYF
-,TRBV2,TRBJ1-2,13,-,TGTGCCAGCACCCCACTGAATAACTATGGCTACACCTTC,CASTPLNNYGYTF
TRBD2,TRBV19,TRBJ2-2,15,many,TGTGCCAGTAGGGATCCGGGACTAGGGTCCGGGGAGCTGTTTTTT,CASRDPGLGSGELFF
-,TRBV6-1,TRBJ1-5,14,many,TGTGCCAGCAGTAGGCTGGGAGGTAGTCAGCCCCAGCATTTT,CASSRLGGSQPQHF
-,TRBV6-5,TRBJ1-4,14,few,TGTGCCAGCAGTCACTCGCTCACGGGGGAAAAACTGTTTTTT,CASSHSLTGEKLFF
-,TRBV5-6,TRBJ2-2,15,-,TGTGCCAGCAGCTTGGGGCCCAAACTCGCCGGGGAGCTGTTTTTT,CASSLGPKLAGELFF
-,TRBV10-2,TRBJ2-3,15,-,TGCGCCAGCAGTGAGATTTGGGCATCCACAGATACGCAGTATTTT,CASSEIWASTDTQYF
-,TRBV24-1,TRBJ1-5,13,many,TGTGCCACCAGTGATTTTACTGATCAGCCCCAGCATTTT,CATSDFTDQPQHF
-,TRBV28,TRBJ1-2,16,few,TGTGCCAGCAGTGTACCGGCTGGGCAGGGAAACTATGGCTACACCTTC,CASSVPAGQGNYGYTF
TRBD2,TRBV15,TRBJ2-3,14,many,TGTGCCACCAGCAGTGGACTAGCGGGAGATACGCAGTATTTT,CATSSGLAGDTQYF
TRBD1,TRBV20-1,TRBJ1-4,14,-,TGCAGTGCTAGAGGTGGGACAGACAATGAAAAACTGTTTTTT,CSARGGTDNEKLFF
-,TRBV5-8,TRBJ2-3,12,many,TGTGCCAGCAGTCTGGCATCAGATACGCAGTATTTT,CASSLASDTQYF
TRBD1,TRBV7-9,TRBJ2-1,14,many,TGTGCCAGCAGCCTAGCCGGGACAGGGATTGAGCAGTTCTTC,CASSLAGTGIEQFF
-,TRBV19,TRBJ1-5,13,many,TGTGCCAGTAGTCTACAGGAGGATCAGCCCCAGCATTTT,CASSLQEDQPQHF
TRBD1,TRBV2,TRBJ1-2,15,many,TGTGCCAGCAGTGATCAGGCCCTCCAAGGGGGCGGCTACACCTTC,CASSDQALQGGGYTF
TRBD1,TRBV12-3/TRBV12-4,TRBJ1-1,15,-,TGTGCCAGCAGTTTGCGACAGGGCCTGAACACTGAAGCTTTCTTT,CASSLRQGLNTEAFF
-,TRBV18,TRBJ2-5,14,many,TGTGCCAGCTCACCAACGGCATCCCAAGAGACCCAGTACTTC,CASSPTASQETQYF
-,TRBV18,TRBJ2-5,16,many,TGTGCCAGCTCGATGGAACAGGGCTTAAGTCAAGAGACCCAGTACTTC,CASSMEQGLSQETQYF
-,TRBV6-5,TRBJ2-5,14,-,TGTGCCAACAGTTACGGGGGAATCCAAGAGACCCAGTACTTC,CANSYGGIQETQYF